This T cell receptor (beta chain) was profiled in a study of neurological immune-mediated disorders. TCRdb processed the 5' RACE reads anew with MiXCR; each CDR3 protein has one entry. The table shows 50,000 or so distinct CDR3 sequences, with 10% to 13% occurring only once. This clonotype has ten or more counts. The receptor comes from a woman in her thirties or forties with HTLV-1-associated myelopathy (HAM/TSP). Sequenced material: PBMCs.

The CDR3 DNA reads as TGTGCCAGCAGCCCGGGGGGCCTGTTCTACAATGAGCAGTTCTTC. Its translation is CASSPGGLFYNEQFF. The chain links TRBV9 to TRBJ2-1; tentative D call: TRBD2 (7 bases). Trimming cost V 4 bases and J 3 bases, with 14 bases left between them. The germline CDR1 and CDR2 sequences are SGDLS and YYNGEE. The length of the CDR3 is 15 residues.